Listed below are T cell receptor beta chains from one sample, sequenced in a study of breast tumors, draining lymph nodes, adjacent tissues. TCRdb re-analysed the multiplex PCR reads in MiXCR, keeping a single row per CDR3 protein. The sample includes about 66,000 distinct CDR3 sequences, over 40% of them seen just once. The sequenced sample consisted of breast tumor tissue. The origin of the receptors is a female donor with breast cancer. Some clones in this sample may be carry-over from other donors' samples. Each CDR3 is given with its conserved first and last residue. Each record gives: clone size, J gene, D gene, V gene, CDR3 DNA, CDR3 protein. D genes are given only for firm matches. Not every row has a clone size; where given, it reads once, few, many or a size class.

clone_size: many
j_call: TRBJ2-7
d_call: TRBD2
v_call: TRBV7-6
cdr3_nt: TGTGCCAGCAGTAAAGTTTCCGGGACTAGCGGGGGGGCAATATGGCAGTACTTC
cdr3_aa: CASSKVSGTSGGAIWQYF

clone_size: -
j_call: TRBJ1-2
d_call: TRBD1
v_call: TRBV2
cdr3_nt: TGTGCCAGCACCTTTGGACAGGGGGAACGTAACTATGGCTACACCTTC
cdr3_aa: CASTFGQGERNYGYTF

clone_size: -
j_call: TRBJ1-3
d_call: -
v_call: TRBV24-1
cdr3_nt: TGTGCCACCAGCGATACGAGGACTGGAGACACCATATATTTT
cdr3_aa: CATSDTRTGDTIYF

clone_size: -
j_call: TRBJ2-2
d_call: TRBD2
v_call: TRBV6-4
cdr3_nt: TGTGCCAGCAGACGGCCCCTTAGCGGGGTGGACTCGAGGGAGCTGTTTTTT
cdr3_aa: CASRRPLSGVDSRELFF

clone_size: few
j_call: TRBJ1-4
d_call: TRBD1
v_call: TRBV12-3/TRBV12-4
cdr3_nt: TGTGCCAGCAGTCAACAGGGGGGGAGCGAAAAACTGTTTTTT
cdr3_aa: CASSQQGGSEKLFF

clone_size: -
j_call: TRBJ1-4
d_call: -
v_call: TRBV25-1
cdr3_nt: TGTGCCAGCAGTGAACCAGGGAGAGAAAAACTGTTTTTT
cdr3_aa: CASSEPGREKLFF

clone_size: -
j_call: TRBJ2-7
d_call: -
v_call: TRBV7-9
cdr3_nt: TGTGCCAGCAGCTCCCTGGACGGGACCATCACCGAAGAGCAGTACTTC
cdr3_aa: CASSSLDGTITEEQYF

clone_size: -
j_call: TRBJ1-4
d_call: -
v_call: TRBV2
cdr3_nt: TGTGCCAGCAAGTCGGGAACAGCTAATGAAAAACTGTCTTTT
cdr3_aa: CASKSGTANEKLSF

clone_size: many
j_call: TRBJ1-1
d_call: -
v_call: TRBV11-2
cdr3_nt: TGTGCCAGCAGCCCTCGACAGGTCTTGGGCACTGAAGCTTTCTTT
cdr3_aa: CASSPRQVLGTEAFF

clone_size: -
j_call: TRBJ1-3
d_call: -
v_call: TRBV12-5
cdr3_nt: TGTGCTAGTGCCATCGGCACGGGGCCTGGAAACACCGTATATTTT
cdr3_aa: CASAIGTGPGNTVYF

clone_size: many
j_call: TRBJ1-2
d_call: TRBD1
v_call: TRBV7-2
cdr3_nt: TGTGCCAGCAGCCCGAGGACAGGGAATGGCTATGGCTACCCCTTC
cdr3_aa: CASSPRTGNGYGYPF

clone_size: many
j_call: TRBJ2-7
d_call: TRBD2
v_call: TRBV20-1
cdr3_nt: TGCAGTGCTAGACCTAGCGGGAGGTTGGGCTACGAGCAGTACTTC
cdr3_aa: CSARPSGRLGYEQYF

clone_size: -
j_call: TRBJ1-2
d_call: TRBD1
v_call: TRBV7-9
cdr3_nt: TGTGCCAGCAGCTCCCTGGACAGGTACAATGGCTACACCTTC
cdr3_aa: CASSSLDRYNGYTF

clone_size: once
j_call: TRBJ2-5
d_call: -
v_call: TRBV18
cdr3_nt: TGTGCCAGCTCACTATCTTTACAAGAGACCCAGTACTTC
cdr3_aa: CASSLSLQETQYF

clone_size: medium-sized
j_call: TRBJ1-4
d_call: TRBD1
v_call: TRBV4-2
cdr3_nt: TGTGCCAGCAGCCATCACGGACAGGGGGGTGAAAAACTGTTTTTT
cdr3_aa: CASSHHGQGGEKLFF

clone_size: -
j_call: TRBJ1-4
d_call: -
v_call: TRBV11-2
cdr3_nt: TGTGCCTGCAGCCCTAACTCTAGAACTCCTAATGAAAAACTGTTTTTT
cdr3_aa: CACSPNSRTPNEKLFF

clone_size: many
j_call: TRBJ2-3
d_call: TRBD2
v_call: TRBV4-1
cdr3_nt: TGCGCCAGCAGCCTGACTAGCGGGAGGGCAGATACGCAGTATTTT
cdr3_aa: CASSLTSGRADTQYF

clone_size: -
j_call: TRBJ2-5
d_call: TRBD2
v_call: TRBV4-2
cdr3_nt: TGTGCCAGCAGCCAAGTCGGAGCGGGACAAGAGACCCAGTACTTC
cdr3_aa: CASSQVGAGQETQYF

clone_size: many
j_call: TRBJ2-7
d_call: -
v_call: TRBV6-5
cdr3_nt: TGTGCCAGCCGGGGTTTAACAGGGCAGTGGTTCTACGAGCAGTACTTC
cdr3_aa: CASRGLTGQWFYEQYF

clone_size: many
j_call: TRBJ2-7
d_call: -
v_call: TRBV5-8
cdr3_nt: TGTGCCAGCAGCTTGGAACAGGGCTACGAGCAGTACTTC
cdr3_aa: CASSLEQGYEQYF

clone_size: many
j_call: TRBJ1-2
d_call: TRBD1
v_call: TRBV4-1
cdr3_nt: TGCGCCAGCAGCCCCATACGAACAGGGGCGACGGATTATGGCTACACCTTC
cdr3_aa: CASSPIRTGATDYGYTF

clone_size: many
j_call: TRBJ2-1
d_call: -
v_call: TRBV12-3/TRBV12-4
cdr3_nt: TGTGCCAGCAGCTTGGGGGGGGGCCATGAGCAGTTCTTC
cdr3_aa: CASSLGGGHEQFF

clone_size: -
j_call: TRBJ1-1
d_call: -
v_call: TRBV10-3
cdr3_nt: TGTGCCATCGCTAGACAGGTAAACACTGAAGCTTTCTTT
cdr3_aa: CAIARQVNTEAFF

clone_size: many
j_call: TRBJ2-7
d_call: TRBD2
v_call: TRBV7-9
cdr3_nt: TGTGCCAGCAGCCCACTTACTAGCGGGGGGTTCTACGAGCAGTACTTC
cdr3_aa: CASSPLTSGGFYEQYF

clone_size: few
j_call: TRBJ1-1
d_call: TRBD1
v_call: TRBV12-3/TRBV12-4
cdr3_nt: TGTGCCAGCAGCTCACAGGGGGCGGGTGAAGCTTTCTTT
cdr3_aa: CASSSQGAGEAFF

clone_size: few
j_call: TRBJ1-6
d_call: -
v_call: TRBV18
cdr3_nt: TGTGCCAGCTCATCGACAGGATCCCTCTATAATTCACCCCTCCACTTT
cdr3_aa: CASSSTGSLYNSPLHF

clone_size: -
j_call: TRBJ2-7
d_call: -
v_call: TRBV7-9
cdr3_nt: TGTGCCAGCAGCCTCCCTGGGACAAAATCTTACGAGCAGCACTTC
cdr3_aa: CASSLPGTKSYEQHF

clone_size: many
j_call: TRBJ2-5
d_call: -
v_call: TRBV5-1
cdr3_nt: TGCGCCAGCAGCTTGGAAGGGGAGACCCACTACTTC
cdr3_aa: CASSLEGETHYF

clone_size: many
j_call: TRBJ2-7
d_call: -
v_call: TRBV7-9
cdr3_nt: TGTGCCAGCAGCTTCCTCTCCTACGAGCAGTACTTC
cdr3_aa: CASSFLSYEQYF

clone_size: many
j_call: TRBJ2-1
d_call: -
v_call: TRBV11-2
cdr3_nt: TGTGCCAGCAGCTTAGCAGGGGACCTTCTTGTCTTC
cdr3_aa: CASSLAGDLLVF

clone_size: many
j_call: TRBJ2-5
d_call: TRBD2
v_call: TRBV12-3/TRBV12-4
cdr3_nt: TGTGCCAGCAGTTTCGAGACTAGCCAAGAGGCCCAGTACTTC
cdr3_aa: CASSFETSQEAQYF

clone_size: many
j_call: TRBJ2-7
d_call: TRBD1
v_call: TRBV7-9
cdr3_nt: TGTGCCAGCAGCCCCGGGGACAGCTCCTACGAGCAGTACTTC
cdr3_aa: CASSPGDSSYEQYF

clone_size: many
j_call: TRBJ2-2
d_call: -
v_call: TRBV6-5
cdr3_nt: -
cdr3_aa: CASRLRAGELFF

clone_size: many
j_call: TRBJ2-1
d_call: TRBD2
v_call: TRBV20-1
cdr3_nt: TGCAGTGCTAATGACGGTAGAATAGCGGGAGGTTTCGACAATGAGCAGTTCTTC
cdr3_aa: CSANDGRIAGGFDNEQFF

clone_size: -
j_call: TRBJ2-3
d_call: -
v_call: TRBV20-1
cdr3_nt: TGCAGTACTAGGCGAACGGGGGCTGGAGCTACGCAGTATTTT
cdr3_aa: CSTRRTGAGATQYF

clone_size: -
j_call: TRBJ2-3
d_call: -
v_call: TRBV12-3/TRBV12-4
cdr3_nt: TGTGCCAGCAGCCCAAAGGATACGCAGTATTTT
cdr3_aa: CASSPKDTQYF

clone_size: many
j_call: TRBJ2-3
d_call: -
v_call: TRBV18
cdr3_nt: TGTGCCAGCTCACCACACGGGCAGGGCGGCACAGATACGCAGTATTTT
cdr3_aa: CASSPHGQGGTDTQYF

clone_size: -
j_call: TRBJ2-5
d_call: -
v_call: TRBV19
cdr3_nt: TGTGCCAGTAGTATCCATATTAGCCAAGAGACCCAGTACTTC
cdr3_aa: CASSIHISQETQYF

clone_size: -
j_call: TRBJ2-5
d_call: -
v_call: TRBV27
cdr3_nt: TGTGCCAGCAGAGAGGACTACCAACGAGGGACCCAGTACTTC
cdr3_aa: CASREDYQRGTQYF

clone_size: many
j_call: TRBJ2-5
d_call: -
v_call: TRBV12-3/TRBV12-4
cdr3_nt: TGTGCCAGCAGTTTAATAGGAAGTCAAGAGACCCAGTACTTC
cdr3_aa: CASSLIGSQETQYF